This TCR beta chain stems from a study of cytomegalovirus exposure and HLA in healthy donors. Whole-study findings and limits: In a later analysis, TCR beta V- and J-gene trimming showed a link to a missense DCLRE1C variant. Most TCR sequences were rare, but some public TCRs occurred in many donors. The listing of some 170 TCR beta chains classed them as cytomegalovirus-associated.

This clone was seen more than once but under ten times. Its antigen is unidentified. With 60 Vbeta and 13 Jbeta primers, the PCR was carried out. Profiling relied on immunoSEQ multiplex PCR, and the TCRdb table lists in-frame clones only, not all of them. Of roughly 100,000 clones listed, about four fifths were seen once; the top ten hold 1.5% to 2%. V was cut by 3 bases and J by 1 base, with 9 bases left in between. CDR3 size: 14 residues. The germline CDR1 and CDR2 sequences are SNHLY and FYNNEI. This chain joins TRBV2 and TRBJ2-5, with a weak D call TRBD2 (6 bases). Sequencing was carried out using PBMCs. The clonotype was recovered from a middle-aged woman in good health and CMV-seronegative. The CDR3 here is CASSEVGGQETQYF. The CDR3 DNA follows: TGTGCCAGCAGTGAGGTGGGGGGCCAAGAGACCCAGTACTTC.